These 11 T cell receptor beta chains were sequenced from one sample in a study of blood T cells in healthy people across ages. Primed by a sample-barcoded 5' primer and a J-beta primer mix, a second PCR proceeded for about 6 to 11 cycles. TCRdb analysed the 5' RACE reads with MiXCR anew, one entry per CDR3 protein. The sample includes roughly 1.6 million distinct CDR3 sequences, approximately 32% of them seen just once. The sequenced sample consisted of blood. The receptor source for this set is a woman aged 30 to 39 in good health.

The CDR3 reads CASGFSEGFYNEQFF. The DNA of the CDR3 is TGTGCTAGTGGTTTTAGCGAGGGCTTCTACAATGAGCAGTTCTTC. The V and J genes are TRBV12-5 and TRBJ2-1; TRBD2 is a possible D gene (5 bases). CDR3 length: 15 amino acids. Germline CDR1 and CDR2: LGHNT and FRNRAP. V lost 3 bases and J lost 3, with 12 bases in between.

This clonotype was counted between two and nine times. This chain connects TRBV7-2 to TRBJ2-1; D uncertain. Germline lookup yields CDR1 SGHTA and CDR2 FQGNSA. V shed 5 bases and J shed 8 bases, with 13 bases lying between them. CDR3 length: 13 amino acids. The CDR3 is CASSAGPSDEQFF. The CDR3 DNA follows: TGTGCCAGCAGCGCCGGACCGAGCGATGAGCAGTTCTTC.

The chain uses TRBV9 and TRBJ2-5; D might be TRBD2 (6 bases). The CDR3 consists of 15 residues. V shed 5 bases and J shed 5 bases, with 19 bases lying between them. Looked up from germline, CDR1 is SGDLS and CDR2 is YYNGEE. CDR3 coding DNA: TGTGCCAGCAGTCCTGGCGGGGTAAATCCGGAGACCCAGTACTTC. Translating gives CASSPGGVNPETQYF.

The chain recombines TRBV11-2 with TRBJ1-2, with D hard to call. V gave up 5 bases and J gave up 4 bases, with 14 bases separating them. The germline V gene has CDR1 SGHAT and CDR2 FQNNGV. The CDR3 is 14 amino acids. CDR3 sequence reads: CASSRRRETYGYTF. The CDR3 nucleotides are TGTGCCAGCAGCCGTAGGAGGGAAACCTATGGCTACACCTTC.

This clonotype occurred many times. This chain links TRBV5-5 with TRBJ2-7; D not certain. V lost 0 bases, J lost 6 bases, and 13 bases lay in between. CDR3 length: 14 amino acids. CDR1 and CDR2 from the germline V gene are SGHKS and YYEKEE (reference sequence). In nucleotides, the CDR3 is TGTGCCAGCAGCTTGGAATGGCGGTTGGGCGAGCAGTACTTC. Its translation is CASSLEWRLGEQYF.

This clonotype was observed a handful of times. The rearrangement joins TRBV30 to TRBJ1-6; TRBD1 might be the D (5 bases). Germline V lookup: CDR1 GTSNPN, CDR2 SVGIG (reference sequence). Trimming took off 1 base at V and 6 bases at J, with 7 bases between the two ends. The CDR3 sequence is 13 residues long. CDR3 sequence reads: CAWSATVNSPLHF. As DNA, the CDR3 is TGTGCCTGGAGTGCGACAGTTAATTCACCCCTCCACTTT.

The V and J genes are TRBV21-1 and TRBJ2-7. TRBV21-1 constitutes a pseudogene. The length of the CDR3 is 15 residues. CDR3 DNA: TGTGTCATCAACTCGGGGTTCATCCCATTCTACGAGCAGTACTTC. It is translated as CVINSGFIPFYEQYF.

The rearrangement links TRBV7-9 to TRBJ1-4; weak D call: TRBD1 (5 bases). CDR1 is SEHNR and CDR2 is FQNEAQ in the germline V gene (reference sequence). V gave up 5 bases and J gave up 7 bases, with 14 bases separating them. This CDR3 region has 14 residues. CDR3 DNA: TGTGCCAGCAGCCGGGACTGGGGTCCTGAAAAACTGTTTTTT. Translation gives CASSRDWGPEKLFF.

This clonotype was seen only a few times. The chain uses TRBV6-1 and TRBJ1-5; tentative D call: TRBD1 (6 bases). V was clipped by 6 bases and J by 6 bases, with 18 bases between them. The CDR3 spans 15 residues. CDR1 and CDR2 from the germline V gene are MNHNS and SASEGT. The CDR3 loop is CASRIAGARSQPQHF. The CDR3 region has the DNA TGTGCCAGCAGAATTGCAGGGGCTAGGAGTCAGCCCCAGCATTTT.

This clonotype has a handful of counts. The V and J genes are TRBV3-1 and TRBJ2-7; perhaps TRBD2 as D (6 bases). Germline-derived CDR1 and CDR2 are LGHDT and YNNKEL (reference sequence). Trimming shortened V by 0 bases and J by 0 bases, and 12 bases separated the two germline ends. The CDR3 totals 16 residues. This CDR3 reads CASSQDGGLPSYEQYF. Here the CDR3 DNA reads TGTGCCAGCAGCCAAGATGGCGGACTACCCTCCTACGAGCAGTACTTC.

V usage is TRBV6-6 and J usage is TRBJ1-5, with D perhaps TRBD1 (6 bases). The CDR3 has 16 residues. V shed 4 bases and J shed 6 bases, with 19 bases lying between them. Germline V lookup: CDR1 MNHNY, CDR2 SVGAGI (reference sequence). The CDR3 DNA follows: TGTGCCAGCAGTTTCACGGCAGGGGTTTCGAGTCAGCCCCAGCATTTT. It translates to CASSFTAGVSSQPQHF.